In its sample, the clone carrying this TCR beta chain was seen a few times. These data are taken from a study of blood T cells in healthy people across ages. The total RNA that was extracted per sample amounted to at least 5 micrograms. V shed 6 bases and J 9 bases; nucleotides not matched to a gene: 10. There are 14 residues in the CDR3. Germline CDR1 and CDR2: DFQATT and SNEGSKA (reference sequence). For the second PCR, which ran for about 6 to 11 cycles, a sample-barcoded 5' primer and a J-beta primer mix were used. All cDNA molecules were each tagged by a template-switch adaptor with 12 random nucleotides. TCRdb re-derived calls from the 5' RACE reads in MiXCR, one entry per CDR3 protein. The data hold roughly 1,800,000 distinct CDR3 sequences, with about 50% observed a single time.

Sample: blood. The J gene is TRBJ2-3, the V gene TRBV20-1; 12 bases fit TRBD2. This clonotype originated in a woman aged 40 to 50 in good health. Written as DNA, the CDR3 is TGCAGTGCGGTACTAGCGGGGGGCCAGGAGACGCAGTATTTT. Amino acid sequence: CSAVLAGGQETQYF.